The sequence of this T cell receptor (beta chain) was determined in a study of blood T cell repertoires in COVID-19. Study-level information: Acute and convalescent COVID-19 samples came from the United States, Italy and Spain. T cells, B-cell-depleted T cells, or PBMCs supplied cDNA or gDNA.

Germline CDR1 and CDR2: GTSNPN and SVGIG (reference sequence). Losses at the gene ends were 2 bases for V and 0 bases for J; bases not matched to a gene: 9. The CDR3 runs 18 residues. Per the original methods: Reference gene primer amplification gave nucleated cell count estimates. TCRdb's copy holds only in-frame clones and misses some; the assay was immunoSEQ multiplex PCR. The V and J calls and clone size are taken from that table; D and trimming were inferred from the DNA. Of 140,000 to 150,000 clones detected, approximately 90% appear once; the ten largest clones hold around an eighth. Patients in Seattle were enrolled during active infection, then followed longitudinally.

Sequenced material: peripheral blood. This clonotype originated in a man younger than 30 with COVID-19, enrolled during active disease. The rearrangement links TRBV30 to TRBJ2-3, with TRBD2 identical over 12 bases. As DNA, the CDR3 is TGTGCCTGGAGTCGGTACGGAGGACTAGCGGGGAGCACAGATACGCAGTATTTT. It codes for CAWSRYGGLAGSTDTQYF.